This T cell receptor (beta chain) was profiled in a study of CD8+CD57+ T cells in acquired aplastic anemia. Turning to the study itself: Healthy donor sequencing depth: about 10 million CD4+, some 12 million CD8+ reads.

Profiling that covered TCR beta VDJ and CDR3 relied on genomic DNA as its template. Via MiXCR, TCRdb re-called the reads, giving one row per CDR3 protein. Among 150,000 to 200,000 distinct CDR3 sequences, about 60% were seen once, and the ten largest hold 45% to 55%. This TCR was recovered from a human donor in good health. The sequencing input was sorted CD4+, CD8+, or CD8+CD57+ T cells (not recorded which) from PBMCs.

CDR3 region: CASWGGGGRYDYGYTF. CDR3 DNA: TGTGCCAGCTGGGGGGGGGGAGGGAGGTACGACTATGGCTACACCTTC. The chain has TRBV19 and TRBJ1-2; D perhaps matches TRBD1 (5 bases). The germline CDR1 and CDR2 sequences are LNHDA and SQIVND (reference sequence). V shed 9 bases and J shed 3 bases, with 23 bases lying between them. CDR3 length: 16 residues.